These 26 T cell receptor beta chains came from one sample sequenced in a study of regulatory T cells in long-lasting Graves disease. Both iRepertoire HTBI primers and Arm-PCR of CDR3 regions were used to build the TCR beta libraries. MiXCR, run by TCRdb on the multiplex PCR reads, gives a single entry per CDR3 protein. Of about 470,000 distinct CDR3 sequences in the sample, under 15% were seen once. Time point in this sample: newly diagnosed GD, antithyroid drugs for less than 3 months. With RNA extracted from PBMCs as input, the TCR library was made. The same specimen was also included in a second study, on T cells in Graves' hyperthyroidism and ophthalmopathy.

Sample: peripheral blood mononuclear cells (PBMCs), taken at new diagnosis, from a patient treated with antithyroid drugs. The receptors derive from a woman in her thirties with Graves disease.

This clonotype was observed at least ten times. The V call is TRBV12-3 or TRBV12-4, the J call TRBJ1-5; D is undetermined. V lost 4 bases and J 7 bases, leaving 14 bases between the germline ends. This CDR3 has 14 residues. The CDR3 DNA sequence: TGTGCCAGCAGTTATCAGGCCTTCGGGCAGCCCCAGCATTTT. As protein: CASSYQAFGQPQHF.

The sample holds many counts of this clonotype. This chain uses TRBV7-3 with TRBJ2-3; 7 bases are a match to TRBD2. J was trimmed by 6 bases and V by 1 base; bases with no gene match: 10. Germline V lookup: CDR1 SGHTA, CDR2 FQGTGA. CDR3 length: 16 residues. In DNA form, the CDR3 reads TGTGCCAGCAGCTTAATGGGGGGGTTGATGACGGATACGCAGTATTTT. It yields the protein CASSLMGGLMTDTQYF.

The chain joins TRBV7-9 to TRBJ2-1; D is uncertain. CDR1 SEHNR and CDR2 FQNEAQ come from the germline V gene (reference sequence). The V gene lost 3 bases and the J gene lost 9 bases, with 9 bases spanning the gap. CDR3 length: 12 residues. DNA for the CDR3: TGTGCCAGCAGCTTTCGAGCAGTTGAGCAGTTCTTC. This sequence encodes CASSFRAVEQFF.

This clonotype was counted a few times. This sequence joins TRBV4-1 and TRBJ2-7; D remains unclear. V gave up 1 base and J gave up 2 bases, with 6 bases separating them. Germline V gene data show CDR1 as MGHRA and CDR2 as YSYEKL. This CDR3 has 13 amino acids. The DNA of the CDR3 is TGCGCCAGCAGCCAAGCCGGCACCTACGAGCAGTACTTC. Encoded protein: CASSQAGTYEQYF.

V gene TRBV7-2 combines with J gene TRBJ2-3; 11 bases are shared with TRBD2. The CDR3 is made up of 16 amino acids. With V trimmed by 1 base and J by 3 bases, 3 bases remained unmatched. Germline CDR1 reads SGHTA; CDR2 reads FQGNSA. The DNA for the CDR3 is TGTGCCAGCAGCTTAGTCGGGACTAGCGGAACAGATACGCAGTATTTT. Residues: CASSLVGTSGTDTQYF.

This clonotype occurred many times. The V call is TRBV5-5, the J call TRBJ2-1; 8 bases map to TRBD2. CDR1 and CDR2 (germline): SGHKS, YYEKEE (reference sequence). The CDR3 is 19 residues long. V shed 7 bases, J shed 9 bases, and the junction held 27 bases outside the gene matches. In nucleotides, the CDR3 is TGTGCCAGCTCTGCCCTCCCCTACACCGGGACTAGGGCTGGTAGTGAGCAGTTCTTC. Its translation: CASSALPYTGTRAGSEQFF.

This clonotype was seen many times. CDR3 in amino acids: CASSSGLAGSLDTQYF. CDR3 coding DNA: TGTGCCAGCAGCTCGGGACTAGCGGGATCTTTGGATACGCAGTATTTT. This chain uses TRBV7-9 with TRBJ2-3; 13 bases line up with TRBD2. Trimming at V came to 4 bases and at J to 6 bases, leaving 7 bases not matched to a gene. Germline-derived CDR1 and CDR2 are SEHNR and FQNEAQ (reference sequence). The CDR3 totals 16 residues.

As regards this clonotype: Since a much larger clone is just one base distant, this may be a read error. The chain carries TRBV30 and TRBJ2-4; D might be TRBD1 (6 bases). The assigned J gene may be wrong: the sequence end matches TRBJ2-1 better. The germline V gene has CDR1 GTSNPN and CDR2 SVGIG (reference sequence). The CDR3 runs 14 residues. The CDR3 DNA sequence: TGTGCCTGGAGTAAAGGGGGAGCCAAAAACATTCAGTTCTTC. It is translated as CAWSKGGAKNIQFF.

There are many counts of this clonotype. The CDR3 nucleotides read TGCAGTGCTCCTCCGACTAGTTTTAGCACAGATACGCAGTATTTT. Protein sequence: CSAPPTSFSTDTQYF. The gene calls are TRBV20-1 and TRBJ2-3; perhaps TRBD2 as D (6 bases). With 5 bases removed from V and 0 bases from J, the gap between germline ends came to 15 bases. Looked up from germline, CDR1 is DFQATT and CDR2 is SNEGSKA (reference sequence). This CDR3 is 15 amino acids long.

Many counts were recorded for this clonotype. The rearrangement joins TRBV7-3 to TRBJ2-3; tentative D call: TRBD2 (5 bases). Trimming cost V 1 base and J 2 bases, with 10 bases left between them. Germline V lookup: CDR1 SGHTA, CDR2 FQGTGA. The CDR3 extends over 15 amino acids. CDR3 protein: CASSLSQRYTDTQYF. The CDR3 DNA reads TGTGCCAGCAGCTTAAGCCAGCGGTACACAGATACGCAGTATTTT.

This clonotype was counted many times. Written as DNA, the CDR3 is TGTGCCAGCAGTTTCCCCCCGGGACAGAGCTCTGGAAACACCATATATTTT. It translates to CASSFPPGQSSGNTIYF. The chain employs TRBV27 and TRBJ1-3, with 7 bases that match TRBD1. Germline CDR1 and CDR2: MNHEY and SMNVEV (reference sequence). The length of the CDR3 is 17 residues. V was pared by 3 bases and J by 0 bases, with 8 bases of the junction left unmatched.

Ten or more counts support this clonotype. J is TRBJ1-1 and V is TRBV20-1, with 7 bases identical to TRBD1. The CDR3 contains 15 residues. Germline loops: CDR1 DFQATT, CDR2 SNEGSKA (reference sequence). V lost 0 bases and J lost 3; bases outside the gene matches: 7. The CDR3 sequence: CSARDKRDSYTEAFF. CDR3 nucleotides: TGCAGTGCTAGAGACAAACGGGACAGTTACACTGAAGCTTTCTTT.

This clonotype was seen more than once but under ten times. This chain connects TRBV9 to TRBJ2-1; D not resolved. The CDR3 loop spans 15 amino acids. Germline V gene data show CDR1 as SGDLS and CDR2 as YYNGEE. With 4 bases removed from V and 7 bases from J, the gap between germline ends came to 18 bases. The chain's CDR3 is CASSFGVGLENEQFF. DNA of the CDR3: TGTGCCAGCAGCTTCGGAGTCGGGTTAGAAAATGAGCAGTTCTTC. Supplemented by reference TRBV9 and TRBJ2-1, the full variable domain reads DSGVTQTPKHLITATGQRVTLRCSPRSGDLSVYWYQQSLDQGLQFLIQYYNGEERAKGNILERFSAQQFPDLHSELNLSSLELGDSALYFCASSFGVGLENEQFFGPGTRLTVL.

The chain combines TRBV11-2 with TRBJ1-5; no definite D call. Germline V gene sequence: CDR1 SGHAT, CDR2 FQNNGV. CDR3 length equals 16 residues. V gave up 1 base and J gave up 5 bases, with 15 bases separating them. The CDR3 reads CASSLGAPGLYQPQHF. For the CDR3, the DNA is TGTGCCAGCAGCTTAGGGGCCCCAGGACTCTATCAGCCCCAGCATTTT.

There are many counts of this clonotype. This chain uses TRBV7-9 with TRBJ2-3, with TRBD2 as a possible D gene (5 bases). CDR1 is SEHNR and CDR2 is FQNEAQ in the germline V gene (reference sequence). Trimming took off 2 bases at V and 5 bases at J, with 14 bases between the two ends. This CDR3 region has 15 residues. As DNA, the CDR3 is TGTGCCAGCAGCTTAACTAACCCCGGAGGAGATACGCAGTATTTT. This gives the protein CASSLTNPGGDTQYF.

This clonotype has ten or more counts. J is TRBJ1-5 and V is TRBV7-8; D not resolved. The germline V gene has CDR1 SGHVS and CDR2 FQNEAQ. The germline V and J ends were trimmed by 4 bases and 0 bases, with 7 bases remaining between them. The CDR3 runs to 14 residues. The DNA for the CDR3 is TGTGCCAGCAGCTCTTTGGGTAGCAATCAGCCCCAGCATTTT. Translation gives CASSSLGSNQPQHF.

The chain links TRBV9 to TRBJ2-3; 8 bases match TRBD2. CDR3 length: 15 amino acids. V was clipped by 6 bases and J by 2 bases; unmatched bases: 8. The V gene's germline CDR1 is SGDLS and CDR2 YYNGEE. The CDR3 coding sequence is TGTGCCAGCAAAGCGGGAGCAGACGCCACAGATACGCAGTATTTT. Amino acid sequence: CASKAGADATDTQYF.

The table lists this clonotype with a few counts. The V gene is TRBV12-5, the J gene TRBJ1-1, with TRBD1 matching 7 bases. Trimming removed 8 bases from V and 12 bases from J; junction bases left unmatched: 9. Germline V gene sequence: CDR1 LGHNT, CDR2 FRNRAP. The CDR3 covers 11 residues. CDR3 sequence (DNA): TGTGCTAGTTCAAGACAGGGTCGGTCTTTCTTT. It encodes CASSRQGRSFF.

This chain joins TRBV27 and TRBJ2-6; no clear D gene. This CDR3 contains 14 residues. The ends were cut back, 7 bases at V and 0 bases at J, with 7 bases in the middle. The V gene's germline CDR1 is MNHEY and CDR2 SMNVEV (reference sequence). CDR3 sequence reads: CASKESSGANVLTF. The CDR3 region has the DNA TGTGCCAGCAAGGAGTCCTCTGGGGCCAACGTCCTGACTTTC.

Ten or more counts support this clonotype. This CDR3 reads CASSYSSGSSYEQYF. The CDR3 bases are TGTGCCAGCAGTTACTCTAGCGGGAGCTCCTACGAGCAGTACTTC. The chain links TRBV6-5 to TRBJ2-7, with TRBD2 matching 9 bases. The length of the CDR3 is 15 residues. The germline gives CDR1 MNHEY, CDR2 SVGAGI. Trimming removed 0 bases from V and 0 bases from J; junction bases left unmatched: 0.

This clonotype showed up many times. The chain joins TRBV28 to TRBJ2-2; D remains unclear. Trimming shortened V by 10 bases and J by 0 bases, and 3 bases separated the two germline ends. This CDR3 has 11 residues. Germline CDR1 reads MDHEN; CDR2 reads SYDVKM. The CDR3 is CATSNTGELFF. In DNA, the CDR3 is TGTGCCACTTCGAACACCGGGGAGCTGTTTTTT.

V gene TRBV27 combines with J gene TRBJ2-1; D ambiguous. Germline values: CDR1 MNHEY, CDR2 SMNVEV (reference sequence). This CDR3 is 13 amino acids long. Trimming cost V 4 bases and J 8 bases, with 12 bases left between them. This CDR3 reads CASSSRPVYEQFF. CDR3 DNA sequence: TGTGCCAGCAGTTCCAGACCCGTCTATGAGCAGTTCTTC.

V is TRBV2 and J is TRBJ1-3; D is uncertain. The V end was cut by 2 bases, the J end by 4 bases, with 15 bases between. CDR1 is SNHLY and CDR2 is FYNNEI in the germline V gene. The CDR3 sequence is 16 residues long. The CDR3 DNA follows: TGTGCCAGCAGTGAAAGCTGGGATTTAACCGGAAACACCATATATTTT. Its translation: CASSESWDLTGNTIYF.

The table lists this clonotype with many counts. This rearrangement joins TRBV20-1 to TRBJ2-1; a possible D gene is TRBD1 (5 bases). The CDR3 contains 10 residues. Trimming pared 5 bases from V and 10 bases from J, leaving 9 bases between. The germline V gene encodes CDR1 DFQATT and CDR2 SNEGSKA (reference sequence). In nucleotides, the CDR3 is TGCAGTGCTGGGGCGACCGAGCAGTTCTTC. It codes for CSAGATEQFF.

The J gene is TRBJ2-1, the V gene TRBV19; D may be TRBD2 (6 bases). The germline V gene encodes CDR1 LNHDA and CDR2 SQIVND (reference sequence). CDR3 length: 14 residues. The V end was cut by 6 bases, the J end by 7 bases, with 16 bases between. CDR3 sequence reads: CASSHTGSGNEQFF. Here the CDR3 DNA reads TGTGCCAGTAGCCATACCGGGAGTGGGAATGAGCAGTTCTTC.

This clonotype turned up a few times. The chain combines TRBV6-1 with TRBJ2-2, with D possibly being TRBD2 (6 bases). Germline values: CDR1 MNHNS, CDR2 SASEGT. The CDR3 covers 18 residues. V was shortened by 7 bases and J by 4 bases, with 25 bases between the two germline ends. CDR3 sequence (DNA): TGTGCCAGCACCTGGGACTCCCAGCCCGATATTGGCACCGGGGAGCTGTTTTTT. Protein product: CASTWDSQPDIGTGELFF.